This T cell receptor beta chain emerged from a study of neoadjuvant nivolumab and ipilimumab in lung cancer. Profiled with immunoSEQ multiplex PCR; TCRdb holds only in-frame clones, not every one. The sample contains 7,500 to 9,000 clones, 84% of which appear only once. V lost 5 bases, J lost 5 bases, and 5 bases stayed unmatched. Germline-derived CDR1 and CDR2 are KGHSH and LQKENI. This CDR3 has 13 amino acids. The sequence derives from an adult with non-small cell lung cancer. The chain recombines TRBV18 with TRBJ1-1, with TRBD1 matching 7 bases. Sequences were derived from tumor tissue, sampled after neoadjuvant nivolumab, alone or with ipilimumab, at or shortly before surgery. CDR3 nucleotide sequence: TGTGCCAGCTCAGAGGGGGCGCGAACTGAAGCTTTCTTT. It specifies CASSEGARTEAFF.